This T cell receptor (beta chain) was identified in a study of blood T cell repertoires in COVID-19. Across the study: T cells, B-cell-depleted T cells, or PBMCs supplied cDNA or gDNA.

The germline V gene has CDR1 MNHEY and CDR2 SVGEGT. The CDR3 extends over 16 amino acids. V was pared by 2 bases and J by 0 bases, with 11 bases between. Here immunoSEQ multiplex PCR was the method, and the copy in TCRdb shows in-frame clones only, minus some. The sample shows under 250,000 clones, roughly 80% of them seen only once. The chain recombines TRBV6-2 or TRBV6-3 with TRBJ1-3, with D possibly TRBD1 on 6 matching bases. The TCR originated in a woman between 18 and 29 years old with acute or convalescent COVID-19. Sample: peripheral blood. CDR3 DNA: TGTGCCAGCAGTTACAGGGGGGGCGCCTCTGGAAACACCATATATTTT. Residues: CASSYRGGASGNTIYF.